This TCR beta chain was sequenced during a study of T cell responses to AZD1222 COVID-19 vaccine. With 4 bases clipped from V and 3 bases from J, the junction kept 6 bases outside the gene matches. The CDR3 is 14 residues long. CDR1 is SGHRS and CDR2 is YFSETQ in the germline V gene. As for this clone: Antigen specificity is unknown.

General observations from the study: Donors in the cohort were predominantly white British and more often female, and clonal diversity was possibly underestimated.

Measured with immunoSEQ multiplex PCR; TCRdb has only the in-frame clones, and not every one. In the table there are over 100,000 clones, about 88% of which are singletons. This sample comprised peripheral blood, obtained on day 0 of AZD1222 vaccination. The sequence came from an adult in good health. J is TRBJ2-7 and V is TRBV5-1; 8 bases are shared with TRBD1. This chain's CDR3 is CASSIRQGIYEQYF. Here the CDR3 DNA reads TGCGCCAGCAGCATACGACAGGGGATCTACGAGCAGTACTTC.